The rows below give T cell receptor beta chains drawn from one sample of a study of yellow fever vaccine responses in identical twins. TCRdb reprocessed the RT-PCR reads with MiXCR, giving one entry per CDR3 protein. Among 4,500 to 7,000 distinct CDR3 sequences, 60% to 80% were seen once, and the ten largest hold 4% to 4.5%. This specimen was T cells from blood (PBMCs), unsorted or a sorted subset (not recorded which), taken before or after yellow fever vaccination (not recorded which). The source is a woman between 18 and 29 years old who received the yellow fever vaccine. CDR3s include the opening cysteine and the closing phenylalanine or tryptophan. Each record gives: D gene, V gene, J gene, clone size, CDR3 DNA, CDR3 protein. A D gene is named only where the DNA matches it firmly. A row's size may be missing; if present it is once, few, many or a size class.

.	TRBV6-1	TRBJ2-4	.	TGTGCCAGCAGTGTCACACTAGGGCAGGGGGGCAAAAACATTCAGTACTTC	CASSVTLGQGGKNIQYF
TRBD2	TRBV14	TRBJ2-1	.	TGTGCCAGCAGCCTACTGACTAGCGGGGTCAATGAGCAGTTCTTC	CASSLLTSGVNEQFF
TRBD1	TRBV5-1	TRBJ2-2	.	TGCGCCACAAAACAGGGGACAAACGGACCCGGGGAGCTGTTTTTT	CATKQGTNGPGELFF
.	TRBV7-3	TRBJ2-7	.	TGTGCCAGCAGCTTAACTGACACCTACGAGCAGTACTTC	CASSLTDTYEQYF
TRBD1	TRBV2	TRBJ2-2	.	TGTGCCAGCAGTGAGCCCAGGGGGCGTTTAACCGGGGAGCTGTTTTTT	CASSEPRGRLTGELFF
TRBD2	TRBV12-3/TRBV12-4	TRBJ2-3	.	TGTGCCAGCAGGGCGGGACTAGCGGTCAACACAGATACGCAGTATTTT	CASRAGLAVNTDTQYF
TRBD1	TRBV27	TRBJ2-7	.	TGTGCCAGCAGTATTCGGACAGGGGGCTACTCCTACGAGCAGTACTTC	CASSIRTGGYSYEQYF
.	TRBV29-1	TRBJ2-5	.	TGCAGCGTTGGGCTTGGTAGCAAGATCCAAGAGACCCAGTACTTC	CSVGLGSKIQETQYF
.	TRBV2	TRBJ2-5	.	TGTGCCAGCAGTGATGTTCCGGGGTGGAAGACCCAGTACTTC	CASSDVPGWKTQYF
.	TRBV20-1	TRBJ2-7	.	TGCAGTGCTAGAAGGGAAAACGAGCAGTACTTC	CSARRENEQYF
.	TRBV2	TRBJ2-5	.	TGTGCCAGCAGTGAAGGCCTGACGTCTATGGAGACCCAGTACTTC	CASSEGLTSMETQYF
TRBD1	TRBV29-1	TRBJ2-1	once	TGCAGCGTTGTCCCCGGACAGGTTCGGTCCAATGAGCAGTTCTTC	CSVVPGQVRSNEQFF
.	TRBV7-7	TRBJ2-5	few	TGTGCTAGCAGCCCCGATCTCCAAGAGACCCAGTACTTC	CASSPDLQETQYF
TRBD2	TRBV6-1	TRBJ2-5	.	TGTGCCAGCAGTCCATACTATCTCGGTAGCGGGGGGGAGACCCAGTACTTC	CASSPYYLGSGGETQYF
TRBD1	TRBV2	TRBJ1-2	.	TGTGCCAGCAGTCCGCAGGGGGCTGTCGGCTACACCTTC	CASSPQGAVGYTF
.	TRBV2	TRBJ1-5	.	TGTGCCAGCAGTTTAAGGCAAGGTCAGCCCCAGCATTTT	CASSLRQGQPQHF
TRBD1	TRBV28	TRBJ2-7	.	TGTGCCAGCAGTTCCCCACTCACCGACAGGGACCGCTTGGAGCAGTACTTC	CASSSPLTDRDRLEQYF
TRBD2	TRBV11-3	TRBJ2-1	.	TGTGCCAGCAGCCCTAGCGGCTCCTACAATGAGCAGTTCTTC	CASSPSGSYNEQFF
.	TRBV3-1	TRBJ2-7	.	TGTGCCAGCAGCCATTTGAACCCTTACGAGCAGTACTTC	CASSHLNPYEQYF
.	TRBV4-3	TRBJ1-2	.	TGCGCCAGCAGCCAAGACAAGATCTATGGCTACACCTTC	CASSQDKIYGYTF
.	TRBV5-5	TRBJ2-7	.	TGTGCCAGCAGGAGGGGGCCAGGGGGGGGTACCTACGAGCAGTACTTC	CASRRGPGGGTYEQYF
TRBD2	TRBV11-3	TRBJ2-1	few	TGTGCCAGCAGCTTCGGACTAGCGGGCCCCTACAATGAGCAGTTCTTC	CASSFGLAGPYNEQFF
TRBD1	TRBV20-1	TRBJ2-7	.	TGCAGTGCTAGAGCCCTCGGGACAGGGGACTCCTACGAGCAGTACTTC	CSARALGTGDSYEQYF
.	TRBV18	TRBJ1-1	few	TGTGCCAGCTCATTTAGGATGAACACTGAAGCTTTCTTT	CASSFRMNTEAFF
.	TRBV4-2	TRBJ2-5	.	TGTGCCAGCAGCCAAGAGGGAACAGGAAAAGAGACCCAGTACTTC	CASSQEGTGKETQYF
.	TRBV12-3/TRBV12-4	TRBJ2-7	few	TGTGCCAGCAGTGGACTCGCGGGGAAAAACTACGAGCAGTACTTC	CASSGLAGKNYEQYF
.	TRBV7-9	TRBJ2-7	.	TGTGCCAGCAGCCAGGCCGGGACTCACAAGCAGTACTTC	CASSQAGTHKQYF
.	TRBV11-1	TRBJ1-1	.	TGTGCCAGCAGCTTGGGGCTACACACTGAAGCTTTCTTT	CASSLGLHTEAFF
.	TRBV18	TRBJ1-5	.	TGTGCCAGCTCACCTCGAGGGCAGCCCCAGCATTTT	CASSPRGQPQHF
TRBD1	TRBV18	TRBJ1-2	.	TGTGCCAGCTCAAGGGACAGACCTCCTATGAACTATGGCTACACCTTC	CASSRDRPPMNYGYTF
TRBD2	TRBV6-2/TRBV6-3	TRBJ2-7	.	TGTGCCAGCAGTTACGGCGGGGGGGCCACAAACGAGCAGTACTTC	CASSYGGGATNEQYF
.	TRBV12-3/TRBV12-4	TRBJ1-3	once	TGTGCCAGCAGAAACCAGGGCACCTCTGGAAACACCATATATTTT	CASRNQGTSGNTIYF
TRBD1	TRBV15	TRBJ1-5	.	TGTGCCACCAGCAGATCACCGGGACAGGGGTTTCATCAGCCCCAGCATTTT	CATSRSPGQGFHQPQHF
.	TRBV20-1	TRBJ2-1	.	TGCAGTGCTAGAGATAGTAGGCGGGCCCGTCCCTACAATGAGCAGTTCTTC	CSARDSRRARPYNEQFF
.	TRBV7-1	TRBJ1-5	.	TGTGCCAGCAGCTCGGGGCCGAATCAGCCCCAGCATTTT	CASSSGPNQPQHF